This TCR beta chain stems from a study of regulatory T cells in long-lasting Graves disease. Study results and limitations: Persistent disease favored TRBV28, TRBJ1-2 and TRBJ2-5.

The CDR3 runs to 16 residues. V was pared by 6 bases and J by 5 bases, with 11 bases of the junction left unmatched. Time point indicated: newly diagnosed GD, antithyroid drugs for less than 3 months. The TCR library was made from RNA extracted from PBMCs. This clonotype was counted ten times or more. Its antigen remains unidentified. To make TCR beta libraries, researchers used iRepertoire HTBI primers and Arm-PCR of CDR3 regions. TCRdb fed the multiplex PCR reads into MiXCR, producing one record per CDR3 protein. The sample has about 240,000 distinct CDR3 sequences, around 20% seen once; the top ten hold around 13%.

Sample: peripheral blood mononuclear cells (PBMCs), taken at new diagnosis, from a patient treated with antithyroid drugs. This rearrangement joins TRBV12-3 or TRBV12-4 to TRBJ2-2; 8 positions match TRBD1. This TCR came from a female donor with Graves disease. The CDR3 DNA follows: TGTGCCAGCAGGCCCCGGGACAGGAAGGGAACCGGGGAGCTGTTTTTT. Amino acid sequence: CASRPRDRKGTGELFF.